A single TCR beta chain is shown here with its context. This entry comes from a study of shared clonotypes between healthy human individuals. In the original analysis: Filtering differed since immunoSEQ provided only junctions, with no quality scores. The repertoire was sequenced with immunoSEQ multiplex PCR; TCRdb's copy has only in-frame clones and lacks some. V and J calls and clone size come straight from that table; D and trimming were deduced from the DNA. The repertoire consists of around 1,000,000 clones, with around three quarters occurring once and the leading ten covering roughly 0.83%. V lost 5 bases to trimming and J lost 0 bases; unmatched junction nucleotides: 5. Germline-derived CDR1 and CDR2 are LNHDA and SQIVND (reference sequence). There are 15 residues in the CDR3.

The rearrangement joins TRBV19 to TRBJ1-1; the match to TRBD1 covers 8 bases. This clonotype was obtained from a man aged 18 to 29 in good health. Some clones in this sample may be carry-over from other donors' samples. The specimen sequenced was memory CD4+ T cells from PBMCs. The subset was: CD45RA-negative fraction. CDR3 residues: CASSSPGQVNTEAFF. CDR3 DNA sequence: TGTGCCAGTAGTTCCCCGGGACAGGTGAACACTGAAGCTTTCTTT. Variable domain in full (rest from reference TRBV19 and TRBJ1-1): DGGITQSPKYLFRKEGQNVTLSCEQNLNHDAMYWYRQDPGQGLRLIYYSQIVNDFQKGDIAEGYSVSREKKESFPLTVTSAQKNPTAFYLCASSSPGQVNTEAFFGQGTRLTVV.